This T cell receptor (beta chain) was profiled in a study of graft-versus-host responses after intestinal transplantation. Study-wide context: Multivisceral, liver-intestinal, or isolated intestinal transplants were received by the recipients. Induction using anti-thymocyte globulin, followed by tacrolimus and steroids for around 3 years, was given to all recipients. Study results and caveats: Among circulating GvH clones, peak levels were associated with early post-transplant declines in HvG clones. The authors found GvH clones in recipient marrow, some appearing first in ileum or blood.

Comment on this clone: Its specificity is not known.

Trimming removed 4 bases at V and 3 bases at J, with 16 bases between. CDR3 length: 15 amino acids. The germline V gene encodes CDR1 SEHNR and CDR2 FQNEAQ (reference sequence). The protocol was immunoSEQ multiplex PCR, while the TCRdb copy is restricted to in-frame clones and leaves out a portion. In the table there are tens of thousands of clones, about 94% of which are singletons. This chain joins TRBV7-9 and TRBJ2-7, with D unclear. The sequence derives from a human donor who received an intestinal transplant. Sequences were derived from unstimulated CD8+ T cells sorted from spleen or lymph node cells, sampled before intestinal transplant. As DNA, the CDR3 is TGTGCCAGCAGCTCCGACCACGACGGAGACTACGAGCAGTACTTC. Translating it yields CASSSDHDGDYEQYF.